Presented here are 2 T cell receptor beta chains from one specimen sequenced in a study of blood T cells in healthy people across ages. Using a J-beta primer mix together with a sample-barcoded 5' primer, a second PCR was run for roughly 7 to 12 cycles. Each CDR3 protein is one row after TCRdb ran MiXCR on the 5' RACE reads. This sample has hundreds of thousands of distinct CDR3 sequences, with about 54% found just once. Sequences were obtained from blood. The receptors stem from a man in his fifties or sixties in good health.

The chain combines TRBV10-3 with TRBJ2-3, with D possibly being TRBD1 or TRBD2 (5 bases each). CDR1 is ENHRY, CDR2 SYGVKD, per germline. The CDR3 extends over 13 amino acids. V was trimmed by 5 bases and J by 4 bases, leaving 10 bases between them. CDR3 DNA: TGTGCCATCAGTTGGGACGGACCAGATACGCAGTATTTT. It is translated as CAISWDGPDTQYF.

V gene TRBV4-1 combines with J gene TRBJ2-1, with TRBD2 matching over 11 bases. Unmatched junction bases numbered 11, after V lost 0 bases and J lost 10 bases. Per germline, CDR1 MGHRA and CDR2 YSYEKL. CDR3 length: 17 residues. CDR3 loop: CASSQELTSGASGEQFF. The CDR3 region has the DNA TGCGCCAGCAGCCAAGAACTGACTAGCGGGGCCTCGGGGGAGCAGTTCTTC.